Listed below are T cell receptor beta chains from one sample, sequenced in a study of shared clonotypes between healthy human individuals. This table comes from immunoSEQ multiplex PCR, and its TCRdb copy is limited to in-frame clones, with some not included. The repertoire holds approximately 2.1 million clones, with just over 90% as singletons. Sample: naive CD4+ T cells from PBMCs. The origin of the receptors is a man aged 18 to 29 in good health. Some clones in this sample may be carry-over from other donors' samples. CDR3s include the opening cysteine and the closing phenylalanine or tryptophan. D genes are given only for firm matches. The size field is filled for only some rows; it gives once, few, many or a size class.

CDR3 DNA	CDR3 protein	D gene	J gene	clone size	V gene
TGCGCCAGCAGCTTGGCGACAGGGGGATACTATGGCTACACCTTC	CASSLATGGYYGYTF	TRBD1	TRBJ1-2	.	TRBV5-1
TGTGCCAGGACAGAGGGACCTTCCTACGAGCAGTACTTC	CARTEGPSYEQYF	.	TRBJ2-7	.	TRBV6-4
TGTGCCAGCAGTTACCCGAGCACTAGGGGGTCTCTCGGGGAGACCCAGTACTTC	CASSYPSTRGSLGETQYF	.	TRBJ2-5	.	TRBV2
TGTGCCAGCAGTGAATGGTCCTACACTGAAGCTTTCTTT	CASSEWSYTEAFF	.	TRBJ1-1	.	TRBV6-1
TGTGCCAGCAGTTTACTCTCGCAAATCTTGGCAGGCTCCTACAATGAGCAGTTCTTC	CASSLLSQILAGSYNEQFF	.	TRBJ2-1	.	TRBV27
TGTGCCAGCAGCTTAGGGGTTTTCGACACTGAAGCTTTCTTT	CASSLGVFDTEAFF	.	TRBJ1-1	.	TRBV7-9
TGCAGTGCTATCTCAGGTCCTGAAGCTTTCTTT	CSAISGPEAFF	.	TRBJ1-1	.	TRBV20-1
TGCGCCAGCAGCCTTCACGGACAGGGAGCGAAAGATACGCAGTATTTT	CASSLHGQGAKDTQYF	TRBD1	TRBJ2-3	.	TRBV5-1
TGTGCCAGCAGTTTATCAGGGGGGTCCTACGAGCAGTACTTC	CASSLSGGSYEQYF	.	TRBJ2-7	.	TRBV27
TGTGCCAGCAGCGCGGGACCCAACCAAGAGACCCAGTACTTC	CASSAGPNQETQYF	.	TRBJ2-5	.	TRBV4-2
TGTGCCTGGAGTGTACAAGAGAACACTGAAGCTTTCTTT	CAWSVQENTEAFF	.	TRBJ1-1	.	TRBV30
TGTGCCAGCAGCGTCGGACTAGCGGGAGGCGGGGAGCAGTACTTC	CASSVGLAGGGEQYF	TRBD2	TRBJ2-7	.	TRBV9
TGCGCCAGCAGCTTGCGGGGCAGGTCCGTACTTACCTCTGGAAACACCATATATTTT	CASSLRGRSVLTSGNTIYF	.	TRBJ1-3	.	TRBV5-1
TGTGCCAGCAGGCTGGGAAGAGAGGCAGATACGCAGTATTTT	CASRLGREADTQYF	.	TRBJ2-3	once	TRBV11-1
TGTGCCAGCAGCTTATCAGGGTATAATGAGCAGTTCTTC	CASSLSGYNEQFF	.	TRBJ2-1	.	TRBV7-3
TGCGCCAGCAGCCCGACAGCCGCCCCTAACTATGGCTACACCTTC	CASSPTAAPNYGYTF	.	TRBJ1-2	.	TRBV5-1
TGTGCCAGTAGTATAGGGGCCCGGGCGGGTTCGGTCGAGCAGTACTTC	CASSIGARAGSVEQYF	.	TRBJ2-7	.	TRBV19
TGTGCCACCAGCAGAGATAGGCCAGGTTGGCAGCCCCAGCATTTT	CATSRDRPGWQPQHF	.	TRBJ1-5	.	TRBV15
TGTGCCAGCAGTTTAGGGGGCTGGGACACCGGGGAGCTGTTTTTT	CASSLGGWDTGELFF	.	TRBJ2-2	.	TRBV28
TGTGCCAGTAGCCGAAATCCCAAGGGGGCGAATCAGCCCCAGCATTTT	CASSRNPKGANQPQHF	TRBD1	TRBJ1-5	.	TRBV19
TGTGCCACCAGCGGGCCGGGGACAGGGGTCTACGAGCAGTACTTC	CATSGPGTGVYEQYF	TRBD1	TRBJ2-7	.	TRBV15
TGTGCCAGCTCAAGCCCTATATCGGGAGGTTCCTACGAGCAGTACTTC	CASSSPISGGSYEQYF	TRBD2	TRBJ2-7	.	TRBV18
TGTGCCAGCAGCTTGCGGGGAATGAAAGAGACCCAGTACTTC	CASSLRGMKETQYF	.	TRBJ2-5	.	TRBV5-4
TGTGCCAGCAGCTTGGTGTGGGCCGGAGACACTGAAGCTTTCTTT	CASSLVWAGDTEAFF	.	TRBJ1-1	.	TRBV5-6
TGTGCCAGCAGTGACGGGGGGGGTCAGACCCAGCATTTT	CASSDGGGQTQHF	.	TRBJ1-5	.	TRBV6-1
TGTGCCAGCAGCCGACAGGGGGCTGGACAGCCCCAGCATTTT	CASSRQGAGQPQHF	TRBD1	TRBJ1-5	.	TRBV2
TGTGCCAGCAGCGCTCCGACTAGGACAGATACGCAGTATTTT	CASSAPTRTDTQYF	.	TRBJ2-3	.	TRBV7-8
TGTTTGTTAGGCTCGGGGGCGCGTAATTACAATGAGCAGTTCTTC	CLLGSGARNYNEQFF	.	TRBJ2-1	.	TRBV9
TGTGCCAGCAGTTCAAGGGGGGCGCAAAAACACGGGGAGCTGTTTTTT	CASSSRGAQKHGELFF	.	TRBJ2-2	.	TRBV28
TGTGCCAGCAGGGTCGACAGGGGGGGGATAGTCTCCTACGAGCAGTACTTC	CASRVDRGGIVSYEQYF	TRBD1	TRBJ2-7	.	TRBV28
TGCGCCAGCAGCCAAGATATCGGCAGACCCGATCAGCCCCAGCATTTT	CASSQDIGRPDQPQHF	.	TRBJ1-5	.	TRBV4-1
TGTGCCAGCAGTACCGGGACAGGGACTGGAAACACCATATATTTT	CASSTGTGTGNTIYF	TRBD1	TRBJ1-3	.	TRBV28
TGTGCCAGCTCACCACTCAGCGCCACAGATACGCAGTATTTT	CASSPLSATDTQYF	.	TRBJ2-3	.	TRBV18
TGTGCTAGTGGTCCGGAAGGCTCTCATATCTCATGGACCCAGTACTTC	CASGPEGSHISWTQYF	.	TRBJ2-5	.	TRBV12-5
TGCGCCAGCAGCTCGACAGGGGGCACGCAGTATTTT	CASSSTGGTQYF	TRBD1	TRBJ2-3	.	TRBV5-1
TGTGCCAGCAGTTTGGAGGGTTTAGGATTCACTGAAGCTTTCTTT	CASSLEGLGFTEAFF	.	TRBJ1-1	once	TRBV27
TGTGCCAGCAGCTTAAGGGCAGGGTTATCCTACGAGCAGTACTTC	CASSLRAGLSYEQYF	.	TRBJ2-7	.	TRBV7-9
TGCAGCGTTGAAGGCCGGATAACTAACTATGGCTACACCTTC	CSVEGRITNYGYTF	.	TRBJ1-2	.	TRBV29-1
TGCGCCAGCAGCTTGAGGGACACTCTCCCCGGGGAGCTGTTTTTT	CASSLRDTLPGELFF	.	TRBJ2-2	.	TRBV5-1
TGTGCCAGCAGCTCGCGGGTGGGCAGGAACTATGGCTACACCTTC	CASSSRVGRNYGYTF	.	TRBJ1-2	.	TRBV7-2
TGTGCCAGCAGTTCCGGGGGACAGGGGATGTACTTC	CASSSGGQGMYF	TRBD1	TRBJ2-4	once	TRBV28
TGTGCCAGCAGTCCGGACCGTTCCACCGGGGAGCTGTTTTTT	CASSPDRSTGELFF	.	TRBJ2-2	few	TRBV27
TGTGCCAGCAGCTCCCCACGGGGCTACTACGAGCAGTACTTC	CASSSPRGYYEQYF	.	TRBJ2-7	.	TRBV11-2
TGTGCCAGCAGCCCAGACCGGGGAGATACGCAGTATTTT	CASSPDRGDTQYF	.	TRBJ2-3	.	TRBV7-6
TGTGCCAGCAGCTTACCCTCCCGGCCGCAGTTCTTC	CASSLPSRPQFF	.	TRBJ2-1	.	TRBV7-2
TGTGCCAGCAGTTACTCGACTAGCGGGAGGTACGAGCAGTACTTC	CASSYSTSGRYEQYF	TRBD2	TRBJ2-7	.	TRBV6-5
TGCGCCAGCAGCTTGGGAGCCGTGGGCAATGAGCAGTTCTTC	CASSLGAVGNEQFF	.	TRBJ2-1	.	TRBV5-1
TGTGCCAGCAGCCAGAAACGGAACTCTTACAATGAGCAGTTCTTC	CASSQKRNSYNEQFF	.	TRBJ2-1	.	TRBV14
TGTGCCAGCAGACCCCCTAGCGCCAATGAGCAGTTCTTC	CASRPPSANEQFF	.	TRBJ2-1	.	TRBV6-5
TGTGCCATCACTAGCGGGAGTAATTCCGAGCAGTACTTC	CAITSGSNSEQYF	TRBD2	TRBJ2-7	once	TRBV10-3
TGTGCCAGCAGCAAAAGGCCGGACCAAAGGCGACAGTTTAATCAGCCCCAGCATTTT	CASSKRPDQRRQFNQPQHF	.	TRBJ1-5	.	TRBV21-1
TGTGCCAGTAGTAACAGTGTGCGTGGAAACACCATATATTTT	CASSNSVRGNTIYF	.	TRBJ1-3	.	TRBV19
TGCGCCAGCAGCTTAGGGCTTGGGGGCACGGAGACCCAGTACTTC	CASSLGLGGTETQYF	.	TRBJ2-5	.	TRBV5-1